Shown below are 24 T cell receptor beta chains from a single sample sequenced in a study of early T cells in non-severe SARS-CoV-2 infection. TCRdb itself ran the 5' RACE reads through MiXCR, one entry per CDR3 protein. Found here are 100,000 to 150,000 distinct CDR3 sequences, 15% of them singletons; the top ten hold 21%. The specimen was whole blood. These receptors were obtained from an adult who was a healthcare worker with PCR-confirmed SARS-CoV-2 infection or an uninfected control (not recorded which).

The rearrangement uses TRBV24-1 and TRBJ2-3; 7 bases agree with TRBD2. V lost 9 bases, J lost 0 bases, and 11 bases stayed unmatched. Germline V gene sequence: CDR1 KGHDR, CDR2 SFDVKD. The CDR3 totals 16 residues. In DNA, the CDR3 is TGTGCCACCCAGGGAGGGAGCGGGGCTAGCACAGATACGCAGTATTTT. Translation: CATQGGSGASTDTQYF.

This clonotype has only a few counts. The chain carries TRBV12-3 or TRBV12-4 and TRBJ2-2, with a weak D call TRBD1 (5 bases). The CDR3 has 14 residues. The V end was cut by 4 bases, the J end by 1 base, with 7 bases between. CDR3 in amino acids: CASSYQGNTGELFF. In DNA, the CDR3 is TGTGCCAGCAGTTATCAGGGGAACACCGGGGAGCTGTTTTTT.

This clonotype was seen repeatedly, ten times or more. The V and J genes are TRBV12-3 or TRBV12-4 and TRBJ1-1, with a weak D call TRBD1 (6 bases). The CDR3 covers 14 residues. Trimming removed 6 bases at V and 1 base at J, with 12 bases between. The CDR3 DNA reads as TGTGCCAGCAGGACCGGGACATGGAACACTGAAGCTTTCTTT. This codes for CASRTGTWNTEAFF.

This chain connects TRBV3-1 to TRBJ2-5; D remains ambiguous. Germline CDR1 and CDR2: LGHDT and YNNKEL (reference sequence). This CDR3 comprises 12 residues. V lost 5 bases, J lost 1 base, and 5 bases lay in between. CDR3 bases: TGTGCCAGCAGCGCTTCCCAAGAGACCCAGTACTTC. Translation gives CASSASQETQYF.

Comment on this clonotype: A read error may produce the germline difference seen at one junction end. This chain connects TRBV7-2 to TRBJ2-7; D gene ambiguous. This CDR3 is built from 15 residues. CDR1 is SGHTA and CDR2 is FQGNSA in the germline V gene. The CDR3 DNA sequence: TGTGCCAGCAGCTTAATCCCACAGAGCTCCTACAAGCAGTACTTC. Its protein is CASSLIPQSSYKQYF.

The chain couples TRBV7-2 to TRBJ2-3; D perhaps matches TRBD1 (5 bases). Germline-derived CDR1 and CDR2 are SGHTA and FQGNSA. The length of the CDR3 is 13 residues. V lost 2 bases and J lost 6, with 9 bases in between. The CDR3 reads CASSLQKGDTQYF. CDR3 DNA sequence: TGTGCCAGCAGCTTACAGAAGGGGGATACGCAGTATTTT.

This clonotype was recorded at least ten times. The rearrangement joins TRBV12-3 or TRBV12-4 to TRBJ2-3, with D perhaps TRBD2 (6 bases). CDR3 length: 14 residues. V was trimmed by 2 bases and J by 1 base, leaving 7 bases between them. The CDR3 loop is CASSLSGGTDTQYF. CDR3 DNA: TGTGCCAGCAGTTTATCGGGGGGCACAGATACGCAGTATTTT.

The chain links TRBV9 to TRBJ2-7; perhaps TRBD1 as D (5 bases). The V and J ends lost 4 bases and 8 bases respectively, with 19 bases between them. This CDR3 is built from 14 residues. Germline assignment: CDR1 SGDLS and CDR2 YYNGEE. This CDR3 is CASSLGLSDSKQYF. The CDR3 region has the DNA TGTGCCAGCAGCCTCGGCCTATCCGACAGCAAGCAGTACTTC.

Only a few counts were recorded for this clonotype. This rearrangement joins TRBV6-1 to TRBJ1-6, with 7 bases identical to TRBD1. The V gene end was trimmed by 2 bases and the J gene end by 7 bases; junction bases not matched to a gene: 8. Germline CDR1 and CDR2: MNHNS and SASEGT. This CDR3 has 16 residues. The CDR3 DNA reads TGTGCCAGCAGTGAATATTTTAGGGGGCTGAATTCACCCCTCCACTTT. As protein: CASSEYFRGLNSPLHF.

This clonotype was counted only a few times. The chain couples TRBV6-2 or TRBV6-3 to TRBJ1-1, with D maybe TRBD1 (6 bases). In germline, CDR1 is MNHEY, CDR2 SVGEGT. This CDR3 region has 13 residues. Trimming pared 2 bases from V and 11 bases from J, leaving 15 bases between. CDR3 in DNA: TGTGCCAGCAGTTACAGCGACAGGACTCAGGCTTTCTTT. Residues: CASSYSDRTQAFF.

The table lists this clonotype with a few counts. The rearrangement joins TRBV6-1 to TRBJ2-5; TRBD2 might be the D (5 bases). The CDR3 runs 15 residues. Trimming cost V 4 bases and J 0 bases, with 12 bases left between them. Germline V gives CDR1 MNHNS, CDR2 SASEGT. CDR3: CASSALAGDQETQYF. CDR3 in DNA: TGTGCCAGCAGTGCATTGGCGGGCGACCAAGAGACCCAGTACTTC.

This clonotype was observed a handful of times. The chain links TRBV7-2 to TRBJ2-1; TRBD1 matches 8 bases. The CDR3 contains 14 residues. V trimming: 4 bases; J trimming: 5 bases; junction bases outside the gene matches: 4. CDR1 and CDR2 (germline): SGHTA, FQGNSA. CDR3 loop: CASSYRQGNNEQFF. The CDR3 DNA follows: TGTGCCAGCAGCTACCGACAGGGGAACAATGAGCAGTTCTTC.

DNA of the CDR3: TGTGCCAGCAGCTTAGGGTATGGGGATCAGCCCCAGCATTTT. It encodes CASSLGYGDQPQHF. The chain couples TRBV7-8 to TRBJ1-5, with D unclear. CDR1 is SGHVS, CDR2 FQNEAQ, per germline. V was clipped by 1 base and J by 5 bases, with 9 bases between them. This CDR3 has 14 residues.

The CDR3 bases are TGTGCCAGCAGCTTAGGACTAGAAGGGTACGAGCAGTACTTC. Its translation is CASSLGLEGYEQYF. V and J are TRBV7-9 and TRBJ2-7; tentative D call: TRBD2 (6 bases). The V and J ends lost 1 base and 4 bases respectively, with 11 bases between them. This CDR3 spans 14 amino acids. From germline, CDR1 is SEHNR and CDR2 FQNEAQ (reference sequence).

This clonotype showed up just a few times. The chain carries TRBV6-6 and TRBJ1-1, with D unresolved. Germline CDR1 reads MNHNY; CDR2 reads SVGAGI (reference sequence). The CDR3 totals 17 residues. With 0 bases removed from V and 0 bases from J, the gap between germline ends came to 14 bases. DNA for the CDR3: TGTGCCAGCAGTTACTCCGGTGGCACCTTTATGAACACTGAAGCTTTCTTT. Protein sequence: CASSYSGGTFMNTEAFF.

This clonotype was counted many times. The J gene is TRBJ1-2, the V gene TRBV20-1; D is undetermined. Germline V gives CDR1 DFQATT, CDR2 SNEGSKA (reference sequence). This CDR3 has 12 amino acids. V dropped 5 bases and J dropped 7 bases, with 14 bases sitting between them. DNA for the CDR3: TGCAGTGCTCGGAGAGGGCAGTCTGGCTACACCTTC. Its translation is CSARRGQSGYTF.

This clonotype was seen ten or more times. The chain is built from TRBV6-7 and TRBJ1-2, with 12 bases matching TRBD1. TRBV6-7 is an ORF for which the function is uncertain. Trimming cost V 0 bases and J 4 bases; bases outside gene matches: 3. CDR3 length equals 16 residues. DNA of the CDR3: TGTGCCAGCAGTTACTCGAAGGGACAGGGGGCCTATGGCTACACCTTC. It specifies CASSYSKGQGAYGYTF.

V and J are TRBV13 and TRBJ1-1; 12 bases map to TRBD1. Germline trimming cut 5 bases from V and 7 bases from J; bases unmatched to any gene: 8. This CDR3 is built from 15 residues. CDR1 and CDR2 (germline): PRHDT, FYEKMQ (reference sequence). The CDR3 region is CASSKTGTGGFEAFF. DNA for the CDR3: TGTGCCAGCAGCAAGACCGGGACAGGGGGCTTTGAAGCTTTCTTT.

The CDR3 loop is CSARDRRTINTEAFF. The CDR3 DNA reads as TGCAGTGCTAGAGATCGAAGGACAATAAACACTGAAGCTTTCTTT. The chain recombines TRBV20-1 with TRBJ1-1; D possibly corresponds to TRBD1 (5 bases). The length of the CDR3 is 15 residues. V was cut by 0 bases and J by 2 bases, with 13 bases left in between. Germline CDR1 is DFQATT and CDR2 is SNEGSKA (reference sequence).

The chain joins TRBV5-5 to TRBJ1-2; 8 nucleotides line up with TRBD1. Germline values: CDR1 SGHKS, CDR2 YYEKEE (reference sequence). Germline trimming cut 0 bases from V and 3 bases from J; bases unmatched to any gene: 4. CDR3 length: 15 amino acids. The DNA for the CDR3 is TGTGCCAGCAGCTTGGTTGCGACAGGGGACTATGGCTACACCTTC. Translated: CASSLVATGDYGYTF.

This clonotype was seen at least ten times. The V and J genes are TRBV7-2 and TRBJ2-3, with D uncertain. Trimming pared 8 bases from V and 0 bases from J, leaving 6 bases between. CDR1 is SGHTA, CDR2 FQGNSA, per germline. This CDR3 region has 12 residues. CDR3 nucleotides: TGTGCCAGCGGCGGCAGCACAGATACGCAGTATTTT. Translation: CASGGSTDTQYF.

V is TRBV5-4 and J is TRBJ1-4; D unclear. Trimming removed 4 bases from V and 5 bases from J, with 12 bases in between. The germline V gene encodes CDR1 SGHNT and CDR2 YYREEE (reference sequence). This CDR3 is 14 amino acids long. The chain's CDR3 is CASSPGGPNEKLFF. CDR3 DNA sequence: TGTGCCAGCAGCCCCGGAGGGCCCAATGAAAAACTGTTTTTT.

This sequence joins TRBV30 and TRBJ2-3; D might be TRBD2 (5 bases). The V gene lost 4 bases and the J gene lost 2 bases, with 13 bases spanning the gap. Per the germline V gene, CDR1 is GTSNPN and CDR2 is SVGIG (reference sequence). This CDR3 has 14 amino acids. The CDR3 DNA is TGTGCCTGGACTAAACGGGGAGCCACAGATACGCAGTATTTT. Protein sequence: CAWTKRGATDTQYF.

The chain employs TRBV25-1 and TRBJ2-2; D remains unclear. This CDR3 region has 16 residues. Trimming pared 0 bases from V and 6 bases from J, leaving 14 bases between. Germline V gene data show CDR1 as MGHDK and CDR2 as SYGVNS. Written as DNA, the CDR3 is TGTGCCAGCAGTGAATACACCCTTCGACGCCCCGGGGAGCTGTTTTTT. As protein: CASSEYTLRRPGELFF. Based on the CDR3 plus reference TRBV25-1 and TRBJ2-2, the full variable domain is EADIYQTPRYLVIGTGKKITLECSQTMGHDKMYWYQQDPGMELHLIHYSYGVNSTEKGDLSSESTVSRIRTEHFPLTLESARPSHTSQYLCASSEYTLRRPGELFFGEGSRLTVL.